The 9 T cell receptor beta chains presented below share a single source sample, sequenced in a study of blood T cell repertoires in COVID-19. TCRdb's table, derived via immunoSEQ multiplex PCR, lists solely in-frame clones and lacks some. The sample has 150,000 or so clones, approximately 85% seen once. Source material: peripheral blood. All receptors derive from a woman aged 60-75 years with COVID-19, enrolled during active disease.

This chain uses TRBV29-1 with TRBJ1-1; D remains ambiguous. CDR1 and CDR2 from the germline V gene are SQVTM and ANQGSEA. The CDR3 consists of 11 residues. Trimming cost V 7 bases and J 4 bases, with 10 bases left between them. CDR3 loop: CSGRFVTEAFF. CDR3 DNA: TGCAGCGGTCGGTTTGTCACTGAAGCTTTCTTT.

The chain uses TRBV24-1 and TRBJ2-5, with 10 bases identical to TRBD2. The V and J ends lost 3 bases and 5 bases, in that order; junction bases with no gene match: 8. The V gene's germline CDR1 is KGHDR and CDR2 SFDVKD. CDR3 length equals 16 residues. DNA of the CDR3: TGTGCCACCAGTGATCCTCAGCGGGAGGGCTGGGAGACCCAGTACTTC. It is translated as CATSDPQREGWETQYF.

The genes are TRBV27 and TRBJ2-5; 7 bases are a match to TRBD2. Germline CDR1 reads MNHEY; CDR2 reads SMNVEV (reference sequence). This CDR3 contains 13 residues. J was trimmed by 4 bases and V by 5 bases; bases with no gene match: 4. CDR3 nucleotide sequence: TGTGCCAGCAGTCACAGCGGGGCAGAGACCCAGTACTTC. This sequence encodes CASSHSGAETQYF.

The chain employs TRBV28 and TRBJ1-5; D is possibly TRBD1 (5 bases). With 9 bases removed from V and 5 bases from J, the gap between germline ends came to 17 bases. The CDR3 covers 14 residues. From germline, CDR1 is MDHEN and CDR2 SYDVKM. The CDR3 region has the DNA TGTGCCAGTCTGACCCCGGGGGGGGATCAGCCCCAGCATTTT. As protein: CASLTPGGDQPQHF.

The chain combines TRBV6-2 or TRBV6-3 with TRBJ2-7; D is undetermined. This CDR3 comprises 15 residues. Between the trimmed V and J ends, which lost 5 bases and 0 bases, there was a span of 14 bases. Germline CDR1 and CDR2: MNHEY and SVGEGT. The CDR3 DNA sequence: TGTGCCAGCAGTAACCAGGTCTTCCACTCCTACGAGCAGTACTTC. Translating it yields CASSNQVFHSYEQYF.

V usage is TRBV3-1 (or the pseudogene TRBV3-2) and J usage is TRBJ2-7; 10 bases are shared with TRBD2. With 10 bases clipped from V and 5 bases from J, the junction kept 11 bases outside the gene matches. The CDR3 length is 14 residues. Germline V gene data show CDR1 as LGHDT and CDR2 as YNNKEL (reference sequence). CDR3 region: CATSFLAGADEQYF. The DNA for the CDR3 is TGTGCCACCTCATTTCTAGCGGGAGCAGACGAGCAGTACTTC.

The gene calls are TRBV28 and TRBJ1-5; D unresolved. This CDR3 has 11 amino acids. V lost 5 bases, J lost 5 bases, and 4 bases lay in between. Germline CDR1 MDHEN, CDR2 SYDVKM. CDR3 loop: CASSPDQPQHF. The CDR3 nucleotides are TGTGCCAGCAGTCCCGATCAGCCCCAGCATTTT. The full variable domain, with the rest looked up from reference TRBV28 and TRBJ1-5, is DVKVTQSSRYLVKRTGEKVFLECVQDMDHENMFWYRQDPGLGLRLIYFSYDVKMKEKGDIPEGYSVSREKKERFSLILESASTNQTSMYLCASSPDQPQHFGDGTRLSIL.

The chain is built from TRBV9 and TRBJ2-3; D may be TRBD2 (6 bases). The V and J ends lost 4 bases and 1 base respectively, with 22 bases between them. The CDR3 runs to 18 residues. Germline CDR1 and CDR2: SGDLS and YYNGEE. DNA for the CDR3: TGTGCCAGCAGCTCGAGTGACGGGAGTCGTTGGGGCACAGATACGCAGTATTTT. Its translation: CASSSSDGSRWGTDTQYF.

This chain connects TRBV2 to TRBJ2-3; D remains ambiguous. Germline loops: CDR1 SNHLY, CDR2 FYNNEI. Trimming stripped 4 bases from V and 3 bases from J, with 20 bases between. This CDR3 has 17 residues. In nucleotides, the CDR3 is TGTGCCAGCAGTGCGCAACCCCCGCGGATCGATACAGATACGCAGTATTTT. This sequence encodes CASSAQPPRIDTDTQYF.